The present T cell receptor (beta chain) was sequenced within a study of shared clonotypes between healthy human individuals. Broader study findings: It was the few donors that limited the genetic and exposure-history diversity represented. The naive CD4 repertoires of a handful of donors were compared, and 5% to 6.5% of clonotypes were shared.

Germline V lookup: CDR1 MDHEN, CDR2 SYDVKM. The CDR3 is 15 amino acids. V was pared by 3 bases and J by 3 bases, with 8 bases of the junction left unmatched. About this clone: Its antigen is currently unknown.

DNA at around 190 ng, 25,000 to 30,000 T cell genomes, went into sorted-subset replicate PCRs. Per the study methods: Junction-only sequences produced by ImmunoSEQ had no quality scores, so filtering differed. Profiling relied on immunoSEQ multiplex PCR, and the TCRdb table lists in-frame clones only, not all of them. D and trimming were read from the DNA, whereas the V and J calls and clone size are those reported in that table. In the table there are around 2.5 million clones, under 95% of which are singletons. Source material: naive CD4+ T cells from PBMCs. Subset specified: CD45RA+ positively selected. The chain has TRBV28 and TRBJ2-7; 7 nucleotides align to TRBD2. This receptor was obtained from a man between 18 and 29 years old in good health. Some clones in this sample may be carry-over from other donors' samples. In DNA form, the CDR3 reads TGTGCCAGCAGTTTCCACCGGGACTACAGCTACGAGCAGTACTTC. This sequence encodes CASSFHRDYSYEQYF.